The sequence of this T cell receptor (beta chain) was determined in a study of cytomegalovirus exposure and HLA in healthy donors (dated by TCRdb to between 2016 and 2019). Study-wide context: An earlier analysis of fewer than 750 of the donors reported 276 Gb of sequence data and 90 million to 120 million unique TCR beta sequences obtained from some 170 million T cells. Donor age, sex, ethnicity and CMV serostatus were compiled alongside the repertoire data. Every repertoire in the discovery cohort had been generated on one and the same sequencing platform. Typing coverage differed by locus: A, B, C, DRB1 and DQB1 were typed in roughly 629-630 donors, DQA1 in 522, DPA1 in 606, and DPB1 in 450 to 490. In an earlier analysis of 587 of the donors, high-throughput TCR beta sequencing was used to judge whether each TCR beta V gene segment behaved as functional or pseudogenic. High-throughput TCR immunosequencing, statistical association of individual TCRs with disease status, and machine learning were combined to predict cytomegalovirus infection status. A later genetic analysis took genome-wide SNP genotypes for about 65% of the roughly 670 donors and used that subset as a discovery cohort. Rather than drawing on any new phenotypic data, the later analysis identified candidate immune exposures from TCR beta sequences and the way those sequences occurred across donors. Four to six DR-DQ haplotypes were handled as single units for association and clustering, since linkage in the cohort was strong. The study used immunosequencing to profile the T cell repertoires of approximately 690 subjects and linked those repertoires to cytomegalovirus serostatus. Along with the roughly 700-subject first cohort, a separate validation cohort of over a hundred different subjects was used. Of the approximately 400 genotyped donors, over 65% fell in the genetic ancestry cluster associated with self-reported Caucasian donors. HLA typing covered class I and class II loci at four-digit resolution. A later analysis re-examined previously published TCR beta repertoires from over 500 donors and added high-resolution HLA genotyping to investigate patterns of TCR occurrence. Around 320 gigabases of sequencing data and tens of millions of unique TCR sequences were included in an early release covering over 600 HLA-typed donors. The study was designed to test whether signatures of past pathogen exposure could be identified by cataloging public T cell receptors. Among roughly 400 genotyped donors of the cohort, an average of about 220,000 unique TCR beta nucleotide sequences was sequenced per donor, of which about 20% were non-productive.

The germline V gene gives CDR1 as ENHRY and CDR2 as SYGVKD. Counted from cysteine to phenylalanine, this CDR3 has 14 amino acids. Solely the CDR3 DNA is kept, with 42 bases framed from the first base. V is cut by 2 bases and J by 5 bases, and the space between the germline ends is 12 bases. The library was obtained by the immunoSEQ multiplex PCR assay. A mixture of 60 forward primers for TCR Vbeta segments and 13 reverse primers for TCR Jbeta segments was used in the multiplex PCR. A multiplex PCR assay on genomic DNA amplified the CDR3 region of rearranged TCR beta genes. The Illumina HiSeq System was used to sequence the amplified TCR beta libraries as 87-base-pair reads. The authors' pipeline ran thus. In a later analysis, tens of millions of unique TCR beta chains were counted across the roughly 610 repertoires, and roughly 10 million of these chains were shared by at least two donors. Raw reads were error-corrected and collapsed into unique sequences by a nearest-neighbor algorithm in which closely related sequences were merged to remove PCR and sequencing errors. Alignment of CDR3 sequences to IMGT reference sequences was used to assign V, D and J gene segments. Each retained sequence needed at least a six-nucleotide match to both a V gene segment and a J gene segment. A rearrangement counted as productive if the CDR3 had no stop codons and remained in frame with V and J, and every other rearrangement counted as non-productive. Following IMGT convention, CDR3 was defined as the stretch from the second conserved V-encoded cysteine up to the conserved J-encoded phenylalanine. The earlier analysis of fewer than 750 of the donors excluded sequences that lacked an unambiguous match to a single V gene segment. In an earlier analysis of a few hundred of the donors, V segments were called functional above 56.7% productive rearrangements and were called segregating when the between-donor standard deviation exceeded 5%. A statistical classification framework was built to diagnose cytomegalovirus status from the catalog of TCR beta chain sequences. In a later analysis, V and J genes were assigned by comparing TCR nucleotide sequences against IMGT/GENE-DB human TR gene sequences. Using the TCRdist pipeline, a later analysis assigned CDR3 sequences along with most-parsimonious VDJ recombination scenarios. In a later analysis, each TCR beta chain was defined by its CDR3 amino acid sequence together with its V-gene family, and reads without a unique V-gene family were excluded. A later analysis removed 592 highly shared, low-generation-probability nucleotide sequences to deal with suspected cross-contamination and a sequencing artifact. In a later analysis, a clonal expansion index for each public chain was calculated from normalized within-repertoire ranks of inferred template counts. Generation probabilities in a later analysis came from a VDJ recombination model fitted to out-of-frame rearrangements, and those results were checked against IGoR. In a later analysis, TCR-TCR, TCR-HLA and TCR-CMV co-occurrence was scored with hypergeometric tests, and a repertoire-size bias correction was applied to TCR pairs. To estimate false discovery rates, a later analysis permuted the HLA or CMV assignments 20 times. In a later analysis, co-occurring TCRs were grouped using DBSCAN, and TCRdist sequence similarity was added for clustering within HLA-allele-positive subsets. Repertoires with fewer than 30,000 or more than 120,000 public chains, plus five repertoires with anomalous nucleotide sharing, were excluded from co-occurrence clustering. Sourced from immuneACCESS, this table was stored by TCRdb with only in-frame sequences that have V and J called. A share of the clones is absent; for the studies checked, an unresolved V gene accounts for under half, and the remainder has no known explanation. V, J and clone size are those of that table, while D and trimming were read from the DNA. Here the sample has 170,000 or so clones; about four fifths occur a single time. Of the sample, 4.5% to 5.5% is held by the ten largest clones.

Remarks on this clone: The target of this receptor is not known. No much larger clone is present one base from it, and per-base qualities are unavailable.

The paper's findings and limits, for the study overall: A further reported finding was that TCR beta sequences accurately predicted the HLA-A and HLA-B alleles for most subjects in the first cohort. Only TCR beta chains were sequenced in this cohort, and the absence of alpha or paired-chain data limited detectable features. For the cohort, immune exposure information was limited to CMV serostatus. Compared with the approximately 700-donor mean, donors in an Asian-associated ancestry cluster had fewer N-insertions in productive TCRs, according to a later genetic analysis. An association between a missense DCLRE1C variant and V-gene and J-gene trimming of TCR beta chains was found in a later genetic analysis and replicated in an independent cohort. Sequencing depth was assumed to be roughly uniform across donors in the presence/absence analyses, though that assumption may not hold. A later analysis found that TCR association rates varied across HLA loci, with DRB1 alleles showing the most associated TCRs and HLA-C alleles the fewest. According to a later analysis, parvovirus B19, influenza, CMV and Epstein-Barr virus appeared linked to several top co-occurrence clusters. Specific HLA alleles were associated with 15,000 to 20,000 TCR beta sequences at a false discovery rate of 0.05 in a later analysis. In vitro tests confirmed that a few of the cytomegalovirus-associated TCR beta chains recognize cytomegalovirus antigens. The authors suggested that the approach could potentially be generalized to other disease states and immunological phenotypes. When HLA alleles, especially DR and DQ, strongly co-occurred, TCR associations were difficult to assign to individual alleles. Most CMV-associated TCR beta chains appeared to be HLA-restricted in a later analysis, and the HLA associations seemed to be driven largely by CMV exposure. Most TCR sequences were seen in very few donors, while some public TCRs were found in many individuals. Correlated functional status among segregating V segments might be attributable to linkage disequilibrium, but an unknown experimental factor could not be ruled out. The classifier was reported to diagnose cytomegalovirus status with high specificity and sensitivity in both the original and validation cohorts. An earlier analysis of around 540 of the donors showed that most TCR beta V segments appeared in productive rearrangements either about 87% or about 30% of the time, which broadly matched IMGT annotations. Because HLA typing was missing for some donors at each locus, association tests included only the typed subset. Because counts were too low, about 18 rarely observed V segments, including chromosome 9 orphons, were excluded from the earlier analysis of fewer than 650 of the donors. In the study, approximately 150 TCR beta chains were listed as associated with cytomegalovirus. Some IMGT-functional V segments, including TRBV6-2 and TRBV6-3, could not be told apart with the 87-base-pair reads, so those segments were excluded. Compared with equally common non-associated chains, HLA-associated TCR beta chains in a later analysis were more clonally expanded and had lower generation probabilities. The sequencing pipeline was judged likely to have produced a cluster of highly shared sequence variants as a technical artifact.

The cohort consisted of 650 to 850 healthy bone marrow donors. At the time of sampling, every cohort member was nominally healthy, though immune exposures that went unrecorded were likely present. The donor was CMV seropositive and was included in the group of 250 to 350 seropositive cohort members. A peripheral blood sample was provided by each donor, and peripheral blood mononuclear cells were used for TCR beta sequencing. The Qiagen DNeasy Blood Extraction Kit was used to extract genomic DNA from the blood cell samples. Sequenced material: PBMCs. The receptor's source is a girl under 18 in good health and CMV-seropositive. Rearrangement joined TRBV10-3 to TRBJ1-1; the best D guess is TRBD1, with 5 bases matching. The CDR3 has the sequence CAISEQGSETEAFF. The nucleotide sequence is given as TGTGCCATCAGTGAGCAGGGCAGCGAAACTGAAGCTTTCTTT.